Listed below are T cell receptor beta chains from one sample, sequenced in a study of blood T cell repertoires in COVID-19. TCRdb keeps only in-frame clones here, not all; method: immunoSEQ multiplex PCR. The table has about 58,000 clones, about 85% seen once. The sample taken for sequencing was peripheral blood. The receptors stem from a human donor in a cohort sampled during active COVID-19. Both conserved end residues are part of each CDR3. D genes are given only for firm matches. A clone size is listed for some rows: how often the clone was seen (once, few, many), or a class if it is expanded.

size,V,D,J,DNA,CDR3
few,TRBV24-1,-,TRBJ2-3,TGTGCCACCAGCGACGGAGGCACAGATACGCAGTATTTT,CATSDGGTDTQYF
-,TRBV5-1,-,TRBJ2-3,TGCGCCAGCAGCTCTGGAGTCACAGATACGCAGTATTTT,CASSSGVTDTQYF
-,TRBV18,TRBD1,TRBJ1-5,TGTGCCAGCTCACCGGACAGGAATCAGCCCCAGCATTTT,CASSPDRNQPQHF
-,TRBV23-1,TRBD1,TRBJ1-6,TGCGCCAGCAGTCCTAAACGACAGGGGAGTAAGTCACCCCTCCACTTT,CASSPKRQGSKSPLHF
-,TRBV30,TRBD2,TRBJ2-7,TGTGCCTGGACGGGGGGCTACGAGCAGTACTTC,CAWTGGYEQYF
-,TRBV5-4,TRBD1,TRBJ1-2,TGTGCCAGCAGCCCCGGGACAGGGGTATATGGCTACACCTTC,CASSPGTGVYGYTF
-,TRBV28,-,TRBJ1-1,TGTGCCAGCAGTTTTGATCCGGTGTACACTGAAGCTTTCTTT,CASSFDPVYTEAFF
-,TRBV10-1,TRBD2,TRBJ2-1,TGCGCCAGCAGTGCCACAGACCGGACTAGCGGGAGGAGGAATGAGCAGTTCTTC,CASSATDRTSGRRNEQFF
-,TRBV19,TRBD1,TRBJ2-7,TGTGCCAGTAGGGGACAGGGGGGGAGCTACGAGCAGTACTTC,CASRGQGGSYEQYF
few,TRBV6-5,-,TRBJ1-4,TGTGCCAGCTCACTAAATTTTGCAACTAATGAAAAACTGTTTTTT,CASSLNFATNEKLFF
-,TRBV5-1,TRBD1,TRBJ2-2,TGCGCCAGCAGCTCGTCACAGGGGGCCTCCGGGGAGCTGTTTTTT,CASSSSQGASGELFF
-,TRBV20-1,-,TRBJ2-2,TGCAGTGCTAGTAGTTGGCAACGAGGCTCCGGGGAGCTGTTTTTT,CSASSWQRGSGELFF
once,TRBV7-9,TRBD2,TRBJ2-5,TGTGCCAGCAGACCGGGACTAGCGGGAGAAGAGACCCAGTACTTC,CASRPGLAGEETQYF
once,TRBV6-6,-,TRBJ2-7,TGTGCCAGCAGTTACGAGGGATCCCGAGTCGAGCAGTACTTC,CASSYEGSRVEQYF
-,TRBV19,-,TRBJ2-3,TGTGCCAGTAGTTCATCCGGGACTGCGGATACGCAGTATTTT,CASSSSGTADTQYF
-,TRBV28,-,TRBJ2-7,TGTGCCAGCAGTTTAATTTCCGGCTACGAGCAGTACTTC,CASSLISGYEQYF
-,TRBV2,-,TRBJ1-6,TGTGCCAGCAGGGTCCTGGGCTACCTTGGGTCACCCCTCCACTTT,CASRVLGYLGSPLHF
-,TRBV11-2,TRBD1,TRBJ1-6,TGTGCCAGCAGCTTTCTGACAGGGGTTGTTTCACCCCTCCACTTT,CASSFLTGVVSPLHF
-,TRBV5-1,TRBD1,TRBJ1-2,TGCGCCAGCAGCCTTACGACAGGGAGAAACAACTATGGCTACACCTTC,CASSLTTGRNNYGYTF
-,TRBV24-1,-,TRBJ2-1,TGTGCCACCAGTGACCCGGGACTCCTGGGAGGTGTGGATGAGCAGTTCTTC,CATSDPGLLGGVDEQFF
-,TRBV6-5,-,TRBJ1-4,TGTGCCAGCTCCCAGGGCAATGAAAAACTGTTTTTT,CASSQGNEKLFF
medium-sized,TRBV19,-,TRBJ1-5,TGTGCCAGTAGTTTAAAGGACAGTTACAATCAGCCCCAGCATTTT,CASSLKDSYNQPQHF
-,TRBV30,TRBD1,TRBJ1-2,TGTGCCTGGAGATCAACAGGGGTCTATGGCTACACCTTC,CAWRSTGVYGYTF
-,TRBV6-5,TRBD2,TRBJ2-3,TGTGCCACTCGCGGGAGTTATCATACGCAGTATTTT,CATRGSYHTQYF
-,TRBV28,-,TRBJ1-3,TGTGCCAGCAGTTTATTATCCCCACAAATGGCTGGAAACACCATATATTTT,CASSLLSPQMAGNTIYF
once,TRBV28,-,TRBJ2-6,TGTGCCAGCAGTATCACAACCGGGACAACGACTGGGGCCAACGTCCTGACTTTC,CASSITTGTTTGANVLTF
-,TRBV6-5,TRBD2,TRBJ2-5,TGTGCCACCTGGAGCGGGAGCAGCCAAGAGACCCAGTACTTC,CATWSGSSQETQYF
-,TRBV7-9,TRBD2,TRBJ2-1,TGTGCCAGCAGCTCCACTAGCGGATCCTACAATGAGCAGTTCTTC,CASSSTSGSYNEQFF
-,TRBV7-9,TRBD2,TRBJ2-1,TGTGCCAGCAGCTTAGCTCTAGCGGGATACAATGAGCAGTTCTTC,CASSLALAGYNEQFF
few,TRBV12-5,TRBD1,TRBJ2-5,TGTGCTAGTGGTTTGATCACAGGGGGCGCTGGGGCAGAGACCCAGTACTTC,CASGLITGGAGAETQYF
-,TRBV30,-,TRBJ2-1,TGTGCCTGGAGTGAGCCCTCTGCTTACAATGAGCAGTTCTTC,CAWSEPSAYNEQFF
-,TRBV19,TRBD2,TRBJ2-1,TGTGCCAGTAGGGGGACAGGGGGACTAGCGGGAGTCAATGAGCAGTTCTTC,CASRGTGGLAGVNEQFF
-,TRBV3-1/TRBV3-2,-,TRBJ2-3,TGTGCCAGCAGCCAAGACAGGAGCACAGATACGCAGTATTTT,CASSQDRSTDTQYF
-,TRBV29-1,-,TRBJ1-3,TGCAGCGCCGCGGGGGGAATCGAATCTGGAAACACCATATATTTT,CSAAGGIESGNTIYF
once,TRBV29-1,-,TRBJ1-2,TGCAGCGTTGAGCCAGGACTTACCCCCTATGGCTACACCTTC,CSVEPGLTPYGYTF
-,TRBV3-1/TRBV3-2,-,TRBJ2-2,TGTGCCAGCAGCCAAAGCGGGCTGGGCCGGGAGCTGTTTTTT,CASSQSGLGRELFF
-,TRBV19,TRBD1,TRBJ1-1,TGTGCCAGTAGGGGACAGGGGGCGCAGGACACTGAAGCTTTCTTT,CASRGQGAQDTEAFF
-,TRBV11-2,TRBD1,TRBJ2-5,TGTGCCAGCAGCTCCAGGACAGGGCAAGAGACCCAGTACTTC,CASSSRTGQETQYF
-,TRBV27,-,TRBJ1-1,TGTGCCAGCAGTTTAGAGTGGGAGGGCACTGAAGCTTTCTTT,CASSLEWEGTEAFF
-,TRBV6-5,TRBD1,TRBJ1-6,TGTGCCAGCACCGCCCAGACAGGGGGCAACTCACCCCTCCACTTT,CASTAQTGGNSPLHF
few,TRBV2,-,TRBJ1-6,TGTGCCAGCAGTGGGACATGGGATTCACCCCTCCACTTT,CASSGTWDSPLHF
-,TRBV28,TRBD1,TRBJ1-4,TGTGCCAGCGGGGGACAGATTGAAAAACTGTTTTTT,CASGGQIEKLFF
-,TRBV19,TRBD1,TRBJ2-2,TGTGCCAGTAGTCAGAGGACAGGGGTGGGCGGGGAGCTGTTTTTT,CASSQRTGVGGELFF
-,TRBV3-1/TRBV3-2,TRBD1,TRBJ2-5,TGTGCCAGCAGCCAGGGACAGACACAAGAGACCCAGTACTTC,CASSQGQTQETQYF
-,TRBV5-1,TRBD2,TRBJ2-5,TGCGCCAGCAGCCGAGCAGCGGGGGAGGGCCAAGAGACCCAGTACTTC,CASSRAAGEGQETQYF